This T cell receptor beta chain derives from a study of STAT3 mutations in large granular lymphocyte leukemia. Study summary: Roughly two fifths of treated T-LGLL patients showed hematologic response to immunosuppression.

General study results and limits: At least one immunodominant TCR beta clonotype appeared in every T-cell large granular lymphocyte leukemia patient. A small but highly pathogenic clone may have been missed.

Profiled with immunoSEQ multiplex PCR; TCRdb holds only in-frame clones, not every one. Here the sample spans 4,000 to 5,000 clones, roughly 87% being singletons. V shed 0 bases and J shed 0 bases, with 15 bases lying between them. CDR1 is MGHRA and CDR2 is YSYEKL in the germline V gene. The CDR3 contains 19 residues. About this clone itself: Its antigen is unidentified.

This clonotype was sampled from a boy between 10 and 17 years old with T-cell large granular lymphocyte leukemia. Some clones in this sample may be carry-over from other donors' samples. This chain uses TRBV4-1 with TRBJ2-6; no clear D. The sequencing input was peripheral blood mononuclear cells. CDR3 amino acids: CASSQDGLPSPSGANVLTF. The CDR3, as DNA: TGCGCCAGCAGCCAAGATGGTCTGCCGTCCCCCTCTGGGGCCAACGTCCTGACTTTC.